This section outlines one TCR beta chain sequence together with its context. The data derive from a study of blood T cells in healthy people across ages. Germline-derived CDR1 and CDR2 are SGHDN and FVKESK. The V gene lost 4 bases and the J gene lost 4 bases, with 13 bases spanning the gap. This CDR3 comprises 14 residues. The study drew donors from healthy Caucasian individuals in Russia aged roughly 6 to 90. A J-beta primer mix and a sample-barcoded 5' primer were used in a second PCR of roughly 6 to 12 cycles. Using its own MiXCR run on the 5' RACE reads, TCRdb lists one record per CDR3 protein. Of fewer than 1,000,000 distinct CDR3 sequences listed, roughly 44% are singletons.

The chain employs TRBV14 and TRBJ1-1; TRBD1 is a possible D gene (5 bases). Sequencing was performed on blood. The sequence was collected from a man aged 60 to 75 in good health. This CDR3 is CASSRPGRGTEAFF. The CDR3 coding sequence is TGTGCCAGCAGCCGCCCAGGGAGGGGCACTGAAGCTTTCTTT. The variable domain in full, completed from reference TRBV14 and TRBJ1-1, reads EAGVTQFPSHSVIEKGQTVTLRCDPISGHDNLYWYRRVMGKEIKFLLHFVKESKQDESGMPNNRFLAERTGGTYSTLKVQPAELEDSGVYFCASSRPGRGTEAFFGQGTRLTVV.